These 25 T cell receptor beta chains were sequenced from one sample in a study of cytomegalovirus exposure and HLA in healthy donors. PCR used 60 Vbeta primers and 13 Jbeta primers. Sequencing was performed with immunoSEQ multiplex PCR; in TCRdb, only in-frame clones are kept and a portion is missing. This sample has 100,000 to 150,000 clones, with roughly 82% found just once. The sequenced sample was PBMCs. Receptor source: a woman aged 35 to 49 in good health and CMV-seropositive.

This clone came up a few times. CDR3 sequence: CASSLSGGATQYF. The CDR3 DNA follows: TGTGCCAGCAGCTTATCGGGGGGAGCGACGCAGTATTTT. V usage is TRBV7-3 and J usage is TRBJ2-3, with TRBD2 matching over 7 bases. The V and J ends lost 2 bases and 9 bases, in that order; junction bases with no gene match: 5. The CDR3 runs 13 residues. Germline CDR1 reads SGHTA; CDR2 reads FQGTGA. Looking up the rest from reference TRBV7-3 and TRBJ2-3 gives the full variable domain: GAGVSQTPSNKVTEKGKYVELRCDPISGHTALYWYRQSLGQGPEFLIYFQGTGAADDSGLPNDRFFAVRPEGSVSTLKIQRTERGDSAVYLCASSLSGGATQYFGPGTRLTVL.

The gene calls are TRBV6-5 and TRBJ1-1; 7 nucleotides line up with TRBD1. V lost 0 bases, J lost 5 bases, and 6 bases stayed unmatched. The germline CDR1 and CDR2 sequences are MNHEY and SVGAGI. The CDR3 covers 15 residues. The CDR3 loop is CASSYSSQGQTEAFF. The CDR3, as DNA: TGTGCCAGCAGTTACTCGAGCCAGGGACAGACTGAAGCTTTCTTT.

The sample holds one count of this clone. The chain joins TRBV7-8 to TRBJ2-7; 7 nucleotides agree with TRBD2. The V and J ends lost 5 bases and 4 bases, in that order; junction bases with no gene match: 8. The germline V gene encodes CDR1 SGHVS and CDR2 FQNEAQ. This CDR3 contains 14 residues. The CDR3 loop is CASSISGNAYEQYF. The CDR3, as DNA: TGTGCCAGCAGCATCAGCGGGAACGCATACGAGCAGTACTTC.

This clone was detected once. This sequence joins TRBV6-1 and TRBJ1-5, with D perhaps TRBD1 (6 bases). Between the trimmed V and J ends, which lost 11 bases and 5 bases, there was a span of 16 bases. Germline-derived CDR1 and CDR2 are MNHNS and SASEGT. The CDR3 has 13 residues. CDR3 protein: CAGGREGDQPQHF. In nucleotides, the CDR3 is TGTGCCGGCGGGAGGGAGGGGGATCAGCCCCAGCATTTT.

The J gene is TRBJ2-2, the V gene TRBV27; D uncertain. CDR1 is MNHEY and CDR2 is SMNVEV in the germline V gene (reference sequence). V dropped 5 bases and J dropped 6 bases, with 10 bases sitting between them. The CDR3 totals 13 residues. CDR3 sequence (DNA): TGTGCCAGCAGTCCAGTATCCCCCGGGGAGCTGTTTTTT. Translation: CASSPVSPGELFF.

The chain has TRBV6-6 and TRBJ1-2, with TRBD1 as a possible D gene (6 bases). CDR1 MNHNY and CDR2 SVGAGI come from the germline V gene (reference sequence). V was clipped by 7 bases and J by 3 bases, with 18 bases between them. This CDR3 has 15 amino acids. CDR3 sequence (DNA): TGTGCCAGCAAGGGCGGAGGACAGAGTGACTATGGCTACACCTTC. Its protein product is CASKGGGQSDYGYTF.

CDR3 bases: TGTGCCAGCAGCTCCGGGACAACATCCTACGAGCAGTACTTC. As protein: CASSSGTTSYEQYF. This sequence joins TRBV11-2 and TRBJ2-7; D is perhaps TRBD1 (6 bases). In germline, CDR1 is SGHAT, CDR2 FQNNGV. With 4 bases removed from V and 1 base from J, the gap between germline ends came to 11 bases. The length of the CDR3 is 14 residues.

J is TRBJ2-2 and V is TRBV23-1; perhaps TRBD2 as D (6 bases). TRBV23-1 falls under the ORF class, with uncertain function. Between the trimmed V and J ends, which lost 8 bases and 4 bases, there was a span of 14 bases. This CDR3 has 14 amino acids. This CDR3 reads CASCGGAGTGELFF. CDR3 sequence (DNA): TGCGCCAGCTGTGGAGGGGCCGGCACCGGGGAGCTGTTTTTT.

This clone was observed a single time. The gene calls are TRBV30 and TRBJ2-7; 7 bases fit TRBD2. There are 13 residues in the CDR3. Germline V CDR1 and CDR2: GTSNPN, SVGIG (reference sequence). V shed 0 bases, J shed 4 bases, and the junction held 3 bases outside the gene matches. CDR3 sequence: CAWSVGRGYEQYF. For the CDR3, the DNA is TGTGCCTGGAGTGTAGGGCGGGGGTACGAGCAGTACTTC.

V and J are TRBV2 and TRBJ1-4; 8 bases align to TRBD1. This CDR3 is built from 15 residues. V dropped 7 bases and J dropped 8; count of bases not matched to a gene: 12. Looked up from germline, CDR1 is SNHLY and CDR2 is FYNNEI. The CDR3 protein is CASKRTGTGGEKLFF. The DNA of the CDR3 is TGTGCCAGCAAACGAACCGGGACAGGAGGCGAAAAACTGTTTTTT.

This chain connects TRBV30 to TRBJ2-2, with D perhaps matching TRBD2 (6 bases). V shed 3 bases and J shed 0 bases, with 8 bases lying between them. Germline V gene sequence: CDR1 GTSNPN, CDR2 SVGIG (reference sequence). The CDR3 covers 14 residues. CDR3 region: CAWRGGSNTGELFF. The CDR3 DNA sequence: TGTGCCTGGAGGGGAGGTTCGAACACCGGGGAGCTGTTTTTT.

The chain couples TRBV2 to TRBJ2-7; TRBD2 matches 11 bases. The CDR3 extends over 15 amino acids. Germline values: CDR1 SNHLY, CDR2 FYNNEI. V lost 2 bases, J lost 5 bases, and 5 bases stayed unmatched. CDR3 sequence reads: CASSESKLAGDEQYF. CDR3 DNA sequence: TGTGCCAGCAGTGAAAGTAAACTAGCGGGAGACGAGCAGTACTTC. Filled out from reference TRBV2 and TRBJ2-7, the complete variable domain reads EPEVTQTPSHQVTQMGQEVILRCVPISNHLYFYWYRQILGQKVEFLVSFYNNEISEKSEIFDDQFSVERPDGSNFTLKIRSTKLEDSAMYFCASSESKLAGDEQYFGPGTRLTVT.

The CDR3 loop reads CASSVGWGLAGQETQYF. The CDR3 DNA is TGTGCCAGCAGCGTAGGATGGGGACTAGCGGGGCAAGAGACCCAGTACTTC. V is TRBV9 and J is TRBJ2-5; 13 bases agree with TRBD2. The J segment lost 2 bases and the V segment lost 0 bases, leaving 4 bases of the junction unmatched. The CDR3 has 17 amino acids. Germline V gene lookup returns CDR1 SGDLS and CDR2 YYNGEE.

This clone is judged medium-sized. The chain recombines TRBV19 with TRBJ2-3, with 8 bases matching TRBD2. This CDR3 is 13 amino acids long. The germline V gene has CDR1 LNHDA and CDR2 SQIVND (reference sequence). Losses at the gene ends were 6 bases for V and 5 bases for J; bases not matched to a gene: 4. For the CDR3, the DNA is TGTGCCAGTAGCGGGACTAGTTTAGATACGCAGTATTTT. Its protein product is CASSGTSLDTQYF.

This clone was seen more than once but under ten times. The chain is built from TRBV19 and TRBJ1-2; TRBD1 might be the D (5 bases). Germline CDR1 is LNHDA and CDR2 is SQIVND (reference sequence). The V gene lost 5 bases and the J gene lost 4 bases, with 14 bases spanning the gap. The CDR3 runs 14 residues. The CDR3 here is CASSVNRLLYGYTF. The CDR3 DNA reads TGTGCCAGTAGTGTGAACAGGCTACTCTATGGCTACACCTTC.

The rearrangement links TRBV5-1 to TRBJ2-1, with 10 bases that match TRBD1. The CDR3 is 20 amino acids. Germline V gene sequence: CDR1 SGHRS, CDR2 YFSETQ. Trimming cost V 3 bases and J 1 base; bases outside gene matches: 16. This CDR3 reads CASSSTRTGTGAGSYNEQFF. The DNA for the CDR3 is TGCGCCAGCAGCTCGACAAGAACCGGGACAGGGGCGGGGTCCTACAATGAGCAGTTCTTC.

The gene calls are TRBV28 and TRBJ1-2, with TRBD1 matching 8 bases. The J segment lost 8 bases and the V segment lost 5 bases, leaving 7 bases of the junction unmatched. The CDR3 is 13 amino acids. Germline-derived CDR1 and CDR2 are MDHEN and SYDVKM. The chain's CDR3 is CASSQGALRGYTF. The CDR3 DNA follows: TGTGCCAGCAGTCAGGGGGCTCTTAGAGGCTACACCTTC.

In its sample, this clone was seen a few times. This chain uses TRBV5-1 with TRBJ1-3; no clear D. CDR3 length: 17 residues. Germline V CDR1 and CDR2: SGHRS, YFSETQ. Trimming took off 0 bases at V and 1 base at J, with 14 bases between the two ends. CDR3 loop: CASSLAPRGTSGNTIYF. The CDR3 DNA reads TGCGCCAGCAGCTTGGCCCCCCGGGGTACTTCTGGAAACACCATATATTTT.

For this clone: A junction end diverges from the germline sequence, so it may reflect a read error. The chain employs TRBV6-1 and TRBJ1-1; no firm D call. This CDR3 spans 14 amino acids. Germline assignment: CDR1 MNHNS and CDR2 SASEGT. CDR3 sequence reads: CASIEWAENSEAFF. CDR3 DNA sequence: TGTGCCAGCATCGAATGGGCTGAGAACAGTGAAGCTTTCTTT.

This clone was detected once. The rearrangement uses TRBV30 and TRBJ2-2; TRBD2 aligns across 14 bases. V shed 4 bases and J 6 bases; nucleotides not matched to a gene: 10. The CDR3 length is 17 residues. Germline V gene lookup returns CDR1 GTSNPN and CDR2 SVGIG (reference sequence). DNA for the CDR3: TGTGCCTGGATGCCGGGACTAGCGGGAGTTGGTGCCGGGGAGCTGTTTTTT. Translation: CAWMPGLAGVGAGELFF.

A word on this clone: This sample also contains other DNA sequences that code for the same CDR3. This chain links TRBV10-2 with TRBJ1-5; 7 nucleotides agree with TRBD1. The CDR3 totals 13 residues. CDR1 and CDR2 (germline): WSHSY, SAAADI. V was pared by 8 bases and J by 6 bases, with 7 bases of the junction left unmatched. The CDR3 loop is CASSDRVGQPQHF. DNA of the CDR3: TGCGCCAGCTCTGACAGGGTTGGTCAGCCCCAGCATTTT.

The CDR3 here is CASSEGLAAYNEQFF. In DNA form, the CDR3 reads TGCGCCAGCAGCGAGGGACTAGCGGCTTACAATGAGCAGTTCTTC. The chain employs TRBV5-1 and TRBJ2-1; TRBD2 agrees at 11 bases. There are 15 residues in the CDR3. Trimming removed 4 bases from V and 4 bases from J; junction bases left unmatched: 4. Germline V lookup: CDR1 SGHRS, CDR2 YFSETQ.

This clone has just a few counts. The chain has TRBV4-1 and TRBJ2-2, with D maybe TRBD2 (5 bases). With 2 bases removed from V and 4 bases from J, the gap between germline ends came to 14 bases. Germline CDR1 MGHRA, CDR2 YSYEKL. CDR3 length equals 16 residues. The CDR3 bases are TGCGCCAGCAGCCAACTCGGCTCGGGAAGCACCGGGGAGCTGTTTTTT. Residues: CASSQLGSGSTGELFF.

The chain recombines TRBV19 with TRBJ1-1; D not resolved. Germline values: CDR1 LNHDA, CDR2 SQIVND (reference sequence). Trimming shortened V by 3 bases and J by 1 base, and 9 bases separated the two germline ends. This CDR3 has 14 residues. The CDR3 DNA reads TGTGCCAGTAGTATTAGTCTCCAGAACACTGAAGCTTTCTTT. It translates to CASSISLQNTEAFF.

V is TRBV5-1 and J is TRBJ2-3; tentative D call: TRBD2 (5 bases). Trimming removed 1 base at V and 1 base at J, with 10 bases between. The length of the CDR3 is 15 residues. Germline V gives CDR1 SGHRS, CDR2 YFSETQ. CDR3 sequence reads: CASSLKADGTDTQYF. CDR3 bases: TGCGCCAGCAGCTTGAAAGCGGATGGCACAGATACGCAGTATTTT.